The 15 T cell receptor beta chains below come from one sample, sequenced in a study of OX40 agonist ivuxolimab in advanced cancers. Clones were sequenced by immunoSEQ multiplex PCR, and TCRdb holds only the in-frame ones, with some missing. The sample includes about 77,000 clones, over 75% seen only once; the top ten take around 0.6%. The sample in question was CD4+ or CD8+ T cells sorted from blood, obtained in a trial of the OX40 agonist ivuxolimab. These receptor sequences come from an adult with an advanced solid tumor such as melanoma, head and neck, liver or kidney cancer.

The chain couples TRBV7-2 to TRBJ2-3, with a possible D match to TRBD2 (7 bases). The CDR3 extends over 14 amino acids. Germline-derived CDR1 and CDR2 are SGHTA and FQGNSA. Trimming took off 5 bases at V and 7 bases at J, with 16 bases between the two ends. CDR3 loop: CASSLGGESNTQYF. The CDR3 DNA follows: TGTGCCAGCAGCCTAGGGGGGGAGTCAAATACGCAGTATTTT.

This clone has a handful of counts. The chain joins TRBV7-3 to TRBJ2-3; possibly TRBD1 for D (6 bases). Germline V gene lookup returns CDR1 SGHTA and CDR2 FQGTGA. V lost 5 bases to trimming and J lost 1 base, with 10 bases between them. The CDR3 loop spans 14 amino acids. Here the CDR3 reads CASSNRDGTDTQYF. The CDR3 DNA sequence: TGTGCCAGCAGCAACAGGGATGGCACAGATACGCAGTATTTT.

The chain carries TRBV6-6 and TRBJ1-2; 10 bases agree with TRBD1. The CDR3 runs to 14 residues. CDR1 and CDR2 from the germline V gene are MNHNY and SVGAGI (reference sequence). The V and J ends lost 6 bases and 0 bases, in that order; junction bases with no gene match: 1. The CDR3 sequence is CASSDRGPNYGYTF. The CDR3 region has the DNA TGTGCCAGCAGCGACAGGGGGCCTAACTATGGCTACACCTTC.

The CDR3 region is CASSQEAGNTGELFF. The CDR3 bases are TGTGCCAGCTCCCAGGAGGCTGGGAACACCGGGGAGCTGTTTTTT. The gene calls are TRBV18 and TRBJ2-2, with D possibly being TRBD2 (5 bases). Trimming removed 6 bases from V and 1 base from J, with 12 bases in between. There are 15 residues in the CDR3. The germline gives CDR1 KGHSH, CDR2 LQKENI.

The chain is built from TRBV5-1 and TRBJ2-3; tentative D call: TRBD1 (6 bases). There are 15 residues in the CDR3. CDR1 and CDR2 from the germline V gene are SGHRS and YFSETQ. Trimming took off 0 bases at V and 4 bases at J, with 12 bases between the two ends. CDR3 amino acids: CASSLGGQGSDTQYF. CDR3 nucleotides: TGCGCCAGCAGCTTGGGGGGTCAGGGGTCAGATACGCAGTATTTT.

J is TRBJ1-2 and V is TRBV7-2; D unresolved. The CDR3 has 15 amino acids. The germline gives CDR1 SGHTA, CDR2 FQGNSA. The ends were cut back, 6 bases at V and 0 bases at J, with 14 bases in the middle. CDR3 DNA: TGTGCCAGCAGAACCCAAAGGACGCCTAACTATGGCTACACCTTC. Translating it yields CASRTQRTPNYGYTF.

V gene TRBV29-1 combines with J gene TRBJ1-1; possible D gene TRBD1, 6 bases. V lost 0 bases to trimming and J lost 2 bases, with 13 bases between them. The CDR3 length is 15 residues. The germline V gene has CDR1 SQVTM and CDR2 ANQGSEA. CDR3 sequence reads: CSVEEVSDSNTEAFF. CDR3 coding DNA: TGCAGCGTTGAAGAAGTTTCGGACAGCAACACTGAAGCTTTCTTT. The variable domain in full, with the rest retrieved from reference TRBV29-1 and TRBJ1-1, is SAVISQKPSRDICQRGTSLTIQCQVDSQVTMMFWYRQQPGQSLTLIATANQGSEATYESGFVIDKFPISRPNLTFSTLTVSNMSPEDSSIYLCSVEEVSDSNTEAFFGQGTRLTVV.

This rearrangement joins TRBV27 to TRBJ1-1; TRBD1 aligns across 11 bases. The V gene's germline CDR1 is MNHEY and CDR2 SMNVEV (reference sequence). V shed 4 bases, J shed 5 bases, and the junction held 6 bases outside the gene matches. The CDR3 length is 15 residues. The CDR3 loop reads CASSSPGQGGTEAFF. As DNA, the CDR3 is TGTGCCAGCAGTTCCCCGGGACAGGGGGGTACTGAAGCTTTCTTT.

This chain links TRBV7-2 with TRBJ2-1; TRBD1 aligns across 8 bases. Losses at the gene ends were 5 bases for V and 3 bases for J; bases not matched to a gene: 12. CDR1 is SGHTA and CDR2 is FQGNSA in the germline V gene. This CDR3 spans 17 amino acids. The CDR3 region is CASSLQSGTGYYNEQFF. CDR3 coding DNA: TGTGCCAGCAGCCTACAATCCGGGACAGGCTACTACAATGAGCAGTTCTTC.

This chain links TRBV5-6 with TRBJ2-1, with TRBD2 identical over 8 bases. V shed 0 bases, J shed 6 bases, and the junction held 14 bases outside the gene matches. The CDR3 has 18 amino acids. Germline CDR1 and CDR2: SGHDT and YYEEEE. CDR3: CASSLAVAGGPLVNEQFF. DNA for the CDR3: TGTGCCAGCAGCTTGGCCGTGGCGGGGGGCCCGTTGGTCAATGAGCAGTTCTTC.

This chain connects TRBV4-2 to TRBJ2-1, with D possibly being TRBD2 (6 bases). Germline CDR1 LGHNA, CDR2 YNFKEQ. The germline V and J ends were trimmed by 3 bases and 14 bases, with 17 bases remaining between them. The CDR3 spans 13 residues. CDR3 coding DNA: TGTGCCAGCAGCCAGGAGGCCGGGACTGGCAAGTTCTTC. This sequence encodes CASSQEAGTGKFF.

The chain combines TRBV7-2 with TRBJ2-7; D assignment may be TRBD1 or TRBD2 (5 bases each). Germline loops: CDR1 SGHTA, CDR2 FQGNSA. Trimming stripped 5 bases from V and 4 bases from J, with 12 bases between. The CDR3 is 13 residues long. The CDR3 here is CASSLQGGYEQYF. CDR3 nucleotide sequence: TGTGCCAGCAGCCTCCAGGGCGGGTACGAGCAGTACTTC.

This clone has only one observation. V gene TRBV7-2 combines with J gene TRBJ1-2, with TRBD1 as a possible D gene (5 bases). Germline CDR1 and CDR2: SGHTA and FQGNSA. Trimming took off 1 base at V and 8 bases at J, with 11 bases between the two ends. The CDR3 is 13 residues long. The CDR3 loop is CASSLEVWGGYTF. The CDR3 DNA reads TGTGCCAGCAGCTTAGAAGTATGGGGGGGCTACACCTTC.

The gene calls are TRBV2 and TRBJ2-2, with 8 nucleotides matching TRBD2. CDR3 length: 15 amino acids. Trimming removed 3 bases from V and 6 bases from J; junction bases left unmatched: 6. The germline gives CDR1 SNHLY, CDR2 FYNNEI. For the CDR3, the DNA is TGTGCCAGCAGTGAGGGTAGCGGGGAAGCCGGGGAGCTGTTTTTT. This sequence encodes CASSEGSGEAGELFF.

This chain links TRBV6-5 with TRBJ2-7; D gene ambiguous. The CDR3 covers 14 residues. V shed 10 bases and J shed 5 bases, with 21 bases lying between them. CDR1 MNHEY and CDR2 SVGAGI come from the germline V gene. The CDR3 DNA reads TGTGCCACTTATAATTGGAAAGGTTTCCACGAGCAGTACTTC. Its protein is CATYNWKGFHEQYF.